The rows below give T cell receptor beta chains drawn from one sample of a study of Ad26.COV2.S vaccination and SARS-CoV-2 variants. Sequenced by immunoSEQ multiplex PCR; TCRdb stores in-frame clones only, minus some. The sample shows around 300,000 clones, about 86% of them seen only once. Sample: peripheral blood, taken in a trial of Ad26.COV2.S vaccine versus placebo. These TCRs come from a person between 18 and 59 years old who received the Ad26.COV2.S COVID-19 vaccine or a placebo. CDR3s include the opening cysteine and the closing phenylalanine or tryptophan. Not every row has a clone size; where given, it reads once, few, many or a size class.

CASSEGRPTLDEQFF	TRBV6-1	NA
CASSIRLAGASSYNEQFF	TRBV19	NA
CASSPLQGAGEQYF	TRBV18	NA
CASSLTGLNTEAFF	TRBV27	NA
CASSIIGTSGGSYNEQFF	TRBV5-4	NA
CASSQDIPSGANVLTF	TRBV4-2	NA
CASSPVSGANVLTF	TRBV5-6	NA
CASSQEMWAGANVLTF	TRBV4-2	NA
CASSSPQGSEKLFF	TRBV28	NA
CASSLRQGQETQYF	TRBV7-2	NA
CASSQTSGRSHEQYF	TRBV5-1	NA
CASSGETQYF	TRBV9	once
CASSPQGAGYTF	TRBV6-6	NA
CASSARTVARDEQYF	TRBV5-1	NA
CATSREGSYEQYF	TRBV15	NA
CASSEADTPTNEKLFF	TRBV6-1	NA
CASSLDGDGNQPQHF	TRBV5-1	few
CASSEDLRTEAFF	TRBV2	NA
CASSPRRRTSTDTQYF	TRBV7-9	NA
CASSNGQAAPETQYF	TRBV5-1	NA
CAWSPQGYEQYF	TRBV30	NA
CASSFGGGTGELFF	TRBV7-2	NA
CASSNIAGLNEQFF	TRBV11-2	once
CASSQDPPLGQSYNQPQHF	TRBV4-1	NA
CASSLGDLNQPQHF	TRBV7-9	few
CASKAARETQYF	TRBV28	NA
CASSVVEGYGYTF	TRBV9	once
CASSSVTGWGNQPQHF	TRBV7-2	NA
CASLGVNTEAFF	TRBV12-5	few
CASSLGASYEQYF	TRBV7-3	NA
CASSPRDTVNTEAFF	TRBV7-9	NA
CAIWDREEKLFF	TRBV2	once
CANITDREDDQPQHF	TRBV7-7	NA
CASSNRAGSYEQYF	TRBV9	NA
CASSQDRRGARSNQPQHF	TRBV3-1/TRBV3-2	NA
CASSQDRAGGNPYEQYF	TRBV4-3	NA
CASSIKGSEYANTGELFF	TRBV19	once
CATSGGGEASDEQYF	TRBV24-1	NA
CASSQVQGGVDTQYF	TRBV3-1/TRBV3-2	NA
CASSQRPPYNSPLHF	TRBV27	NA
CASSQEYPGQGDEKLFF	TRBV4-3	NA
CSVSGTSNGYTF	TRBV29-1	NA
CASSGGVTSYEQYF	TRBV28	NA
CASSLGAGGAYEQYF	TRBV27	NA
CAISESRGRGNGYTF	TRBV10-3	NA
CAISESVQDRGYTF	TRBV10-3	NA